The sequence of this T cell receptor beta chain was determined in a study of blood T cell repertoires in COVID-19. Profiling relied on immunoSEQ multiplex PCR, and the TCRdb table lists in-frame clones only, not all of them. The top ten hold more than 8.5% of the sample, which has some 57,000 clones, 85% to 90% seen once. The CDR3 totals 15 residues. V lost 3 bases and J lost 3; bases outside the gene matches: 6. From germline, CDR1 is SGHNT and CDR2 YYREEE (reference sequence). This clone was observed once. This clonotype was sampled from a human donor in a cohort sampled during active COVID-19. Sequenced sample: peripheral blood. J is TRBJ1-2 and V is TRBV5-4; 9 bases line up with TRBD1. The DNA of the CDR3 is TGTGCCAGCAGCTACTCACAGGGGGCCGACTATGGCTACACCTTC. This translates into CASSYSQGADYGYTF.